These T cell receptor beta chains were read from a single sample in a study of blood T cell repertoires in COVID-19. Repertoires were generated with immunoSEQ multiplex PCR, while TCRdb's copy carries only in-frame clones and drops some. The sample consists of 200,000 or so clones, more than 65% of them appearing once. What was sequenced was PBMCs or T cells enriched from blood (not recorded which). All receptors derive from a man aged 35 to 55 who had recovered from COVID-19. Each CDR3 is given with its conserved first and last residue.

v_call: TRBV4-3
cdr3_aa: CASSQDIGTGRYGYTF

v_call: TRBV7-9
cdr3_aa: CASSGGNQPQHF

v_call: TRBV5-1
cdr3_aa: CASSLVLTGNEQFF

v_call: TRBV28
cdr3_aa: CASSFGENYGYTF

v_call: TRBV5-1
cdr3_aa: CASSRPLGGAGYGYTF

v_call: TRBV19
cdr3_aa: CASSALADGVDTQYF

v_call: TRBV5-5
cdr3_aa: CASSFWGQKNQPQHF

v_call: TRBV6-5
cdr3_aa: CASIRTGGTEAFF

v_call: TRBV18
cdr3_aa: CASSPQAVWGGDTEAFF

v_call: TRBV5-4
cdr3_aa: CASSLAQGSTDTQYF

v_call: TRBV28
cdr3_aa: CASRLGGTGDEKLFF

v_call: TRBV5-6
cdr3_aa: CASSQTGGKRQPQHF

v_call: TRBV24-1
cdr3_aa: CATSDSGGSADTQYF

v_call: TRBV2
cdr3_aa: CASSLQGVGDQPQHF

v_call: TRBV6-5
cdr3_aa: CASSSLGTGEGGYTF

v_call: TRBV19
cdr3_aa: CASSRQGNQPQHF

v_call: TRBV3-1/TRBV3-2
cdr3_aa: CASSQVRGQVNEKLFF

v_call: TRBV19
cdr3_aa: CASTTLDMRGYTF

v_call: TRBV7-2
cdr3_aa: CASSLTRSRSSYEQYF

v_call: TRBV7-2
cdr3_aa: CASSLTGAQPQHF

v_call: TRBV18
cdr3_aa: CASSPSPGTGDYEQYF

v_call: TRBV5-4
cdr3_aa: CASSFYQALVTEAFF

v_call: TRBV28
cdr3_aa: CASSLGGQGGGYTF

v_call: TRBV5-8
cdr3_aa: CASSPGQFTDTQYF

v_call: TRBV11-2
cdr3_aa: CASSLSAGWDYGYTF

v_call: TRBV24-1
cdr3_aa: CATSETGTANTEAFF

v_call: TRBV14
cdr3_aa: CASSSSLGTRGRQETQYF

v_call: TRBV2
cdr3_aa: CASSVAGRGYTF

v_call: TRBV6-5
cdr3_aa: CASSYSGGPGSTIYF

v_call: TRBV7-6
cdr3_aa: CASREDSGNSPLHF

v_call: TRBV7-8
cdr3_aa: CASSRQGSMNTEAFF